The 5 T cell receptor beta chains below come from one sample, sequenced in a study of response to subunit inactivated influenza vaccine. TCRdb processed the RT-PCR reads anew with MiXCR; each CDR3 protein has one entry. The sample lists just under 550,000 distinct CDR3 sequences; 20% to 25% were seen once. These sequences were also reported in another study, on T cells expressing NK-cell markers. Per that study: 5'RACE template switching built TCR beta cDNA with unique molecular identifiers.

The sequences come from CD4+ T cells sorted from PBMCs, collected about 11 days after vaccination. These receptors came from a man aged 50-59 years who received an inactivated influenza vaccine.

The V call is TRBV20-1, the J call TRBJ1-2; perhaps TRBD1 as D (5 bases). The V and J ends lost 3 bases and 3 bases respectively, with 8 bases between them. This CDR3 contains 12 residues. Germline lookup yields CDR1 DFQATT and CDR2 SNEGSKA (reference sequence). Here the CDR3 DNA reads TGCAGTGCTAGTCCCAGGGACTATGGCTACACCTTC. It yields the protein CSASPRDYGYTF.

The chain links TRBV7-2 to TRBJ2-4, with D perhaps assigned TRBD1 or TRBD2 (5 bases each). The ends were cut back, 8 bases at V and 4 bases at J, with 15 bases in the middle. This CDR3 is built from 14 residues. CDR1 is SGHTA and CDR2 is FQGNSA in the germline V gene. CDR3 sequence (DNA): TGTGCCAGCTCACCTGCTTGGGGGAAAAACATTCAGTACTTC. Translation gives CASSPAWGKNIQYF.

The chain is built from TRBV6-5 and TRBJ2-3, with 13 bases matching TRBD2. V was pared by 6 bases and J by 4 bases, with 10 bases of the junction left unmatched. Germline V gene lookup returns CDR1 MNHEY and CDR2 SVGAGI. The length of the CDR3 is 17 residues. CDR3 coding DNA: TGTGCCAGCAGCCACTCTCAACTAGCGGGAGGGCCAGATACGCAGTATTTT. It codes for CASSHSQLAGGPDTQYF.

This clonotype turned up a few times. This chain joins TRBV6-1 and TRBJ1-5; tentative D call: TRBD1 (5 bases). Germline CDR1 reads MNHNS; CDR2 reads SASEGT. The CDR3 runs 13 residues. The ends were cut back, 8 bases at V and 5 bases at J, with 13 bases in the middle. The CDR3 bases are TGTGCCAGCGCGCCCAGGGAGTATCAGCCCCAGCATTTT. Translated, it gives CASAPREYQPQHF.

Only a few counts were recorded for this clonotype. The rearrangement uses TRBV5-6 and TRBJ1-2, with D tentatively TRBD1 (5 bases). This CDR3 spans 13 amino acids. In germline, CDR1 is SGHDT, CDR2 YYEEEE. V was trimmed by 0 bases and J by 8 bases, leaving 11 bases between them. CDR3 amino acids: CASSLVAGRGYTF. Here the CDR3 DNA reads TGTGCCAGCAGCTTGGTAGCAGGGAGAGGCTACACCTTC.